One sample yielded the 10 T cell receptor beta chains listed below, sequenced in a study of blood T cell repertoires in COVID-19. Data came from immunoSEQ multiplex PCR; TCRdb stores just in-frame clones and leaves some out. This sample has 150,000 to 200,000 clones, with around 91% found just once. Sequenced sample: PBMCs or T cells enriched from blood (not recorded which). These receptors were collected from a woman aged 18-29 years who had recovered from COVID-19.

J is TRBJ2-5 and V is TRBV5-4; D call uncertain. The CDR3 is 13 residues long. Trimming shortened V by 5 bases and J by 4 bases, and 12 bases separated the two germline ends. Germline V lookup: CDR1 SGHNT, CDR2 YYREEE (reference sequence). The CDR3 region has the DNA TGTGCCAGCAGTGAACAGACCAGAGAGACCCAGTACTTC. Its protein product is CASSEQTRETQYF.

The genes are TRBV18 and TRBJ1-1; D call uncertain. The CDR3 extends over 13 amino acids. The germline CDR1 and CDR2 sequences are KGHSH and LQKENI. The V end was cut by 4 bases, the J end by 0 bases, with 6 bases between. The CDR3 DNA reads as TGTGCCAGCTCACTTCAGATGAACACTGAAGCTTTCTTT. It yields the protein CASSLQMNTEAFF.

The chain employs TRBV18 and TRBJ1-1, with 9 positions matching TRBD1. The CDR3 is 15 residues long. Germline trimming cut 1 base from V and 1 base from J; bases unmatched to any gene: 1. The germline V gene encodes CDR1 KGHSH and CDR2 LQKENI. CDR3 bases: TGTGCCAGCTCACCACGGACAGGGGAGAACACTGAAGCTTTCTTT. This sequence encodes CASSPRTGENTEAFF.

The chain uses TRBV2 and TRBJ2-7, with no clear D. The CDR3 is 11 residues long. Trimming took off 2 bases at V and 6 bases at J, with 5 bases between the two ends. The germline CDR1 and CDR2 sequences are SNHLY and FYNNEI. This CDR3 reads CASSEQFEQYF. The CDR3 DNA reads as TGTGCCAGCAGTGAACAGTTCGAGCAGTACTTC.

As regards this clone: The same CDR3 arises from other DNA sequences in this sample as well. The chain recombines TRBV9 with TRBJ2-1, with TRBD2 identical over 11 bases. Germline CDR1 SGDLS, CDR2 YYNGEE. After removal of 0 bases from V and 7 bases from J, the junction contained 3 bases not matched to a gene. The CDR3 has 15 residues. The CDR3, as DNA: TGTGCCAGCAGCGTAGTCCCTAGCGGGAGGAATGAGCAGTTCTTC. It specifies CASSVVPSGRNEQFF.

The chain couples TRBV6-2 or TRBV6-3 to TRBJ1-1; D is unresolved. Trimming stripped 5 bases from V and 1 base from J, with 8 bases between. Germline loops: CDR1 MNHEY, CDR2 SVGEGT. The CDR3 has 13 residues. CDR3 nucleotide sequence: TGTGCCAGCAGTAACCCACAGAACACTGAAGCTTTCTTT. This gives the protein CASSNPQNTEAFF.

The rearrangement uses TRBV10-3 and TRBJ2-2; 7 nucleotides line up with TRBD1. CDR1 is ENHRY and CDR2 is SYGVKD in the germline V gene. CDR3 length: 19 amino acids. Unmatched junction bases numbered 22, after V lost 6 bases and J lost 6 bases. CDR3 in amino acids: CAISPPGQRAGSPPGELFF. CDR3 bases: TGTGCCATCAGCCCACCGGGACAGAGAGCTGGTTCCCCGCCCGGGGAGCTGTTTTTT.

This clone has a handful of counts. The genes are TRBV29-1 and TRBJ2-2; D is unresolved. This CDR3 region has 12 residues. From germline, CDR1 is SQVTM and CDR2 ANQGSEA. V lost 4 bases, J lost 6 bases, and 9 bases lay in between. CDR3 sequence: CSVVAGAGELFF. CDR3 DNA sequence: TGCAGCGTTGTGGCAGGTGCCGGGGAGCTGTTTTTT.

This chain links TRBV6-5 with TRBJ2-7, with 8 bases aligning to TRBD1. Germline-derived CDR1 and CDR2 are MNHEY and SVGAGI. This CDR3 has 14 residues. V lost 7 bases, J lost 12 bases, and 17 bases stayed unmatched. The CDR3 coding sequence is TGTGCCAGCAATTCCAGGACAGGGTTTGCCGTGCTGTACTTC. This codes for CASNSRTGFAVLYF.

The chain joins TRBV3-1 (or the pseudogene TRBV3-2) to TRBJ2-3, with TRBD1 matching 8 bases. Germline V gene lookup returns CDR1 LGHDT and CDR2 YNNKEL (reference sequence). The CDR3 runs to 14 residues. After removal of 3 bases from V and 6 bases from J, the junction contained 5 bases not matched to a gene. Written as DNA, the CDR3 is TGTGCCAGCAGCCAGGGACAGGACGCGGATACGCAGTATTTT. This gives the protein CASSQGQDADTQYF.